This is a list of T cell receptor beta chains from one sample in a study of blood T cell repertoires in COVID-19. The protocol was immunoSEQ multiplex PCR, while the TCRdb copy is restricted to in-frame clones and leaves out a portion. The sample shows about 90,000 clones, around 72% of them seen only once. The specimen sequenced was peripheral blood. Receptor source: a woman older than 75 with acute or convalescent COVID-19. Each CDR3 is given with its conserved first and last residue. The D gene is left open where the match is weak. Not all rows give a size; the values are once, few, many and, for expanded clones, a class.

TRBV10-3	TRBJ2-7	-	TRBD1	CAINQQQGSFHEQYF	TGTGCCATCAACCAACAACAGGGGAGCTTCCACGAGCAGTACTTC
TRBV30	TRBJ2-6	-	-	CAWSVTVGANVLTF	TGTGCCTGGAGTGTAACGGTAGGGGCCAACGTCCTGACTTTC
TRBV7-9	TRBJ2-7	-	TRBD1	CASSQWDRDYEQYF	TGTGCCAGCAGCCAATGGGACAGGGATTACGAGCAGTACTTC
TRBV7-2	TRBJ1-1	-	-	CASRVRQAPNTEAFF	TGTGCCAGCAGGGTAAGGCAGGCGCCGAACACTGAAGCTTTCTTT
TRBV6-1	TRBJ2-5	-	-	CASSEAGARQETQYF	TGTGCCAGCAGTGAAGCAGGAGCGCGCCAAGAGACCCAGTACTTC
TRBV4-1	TRBJ1-1	few	-	CASSQAAIAANTEAFF	TGCGCCAGCAGCCAAGCGGCAATCGCGGCGAACACTGAAGCTTTCTTT
TRBV6-6	TRBJ2-1	-	-	CASSYSAVYNEQFF	TGTGCCAGCAGTTACTCTGCGGTGTACAATGAGCAGTTCTTC
TRBV30	TRBJ1-2	few	-	CAWRVTGTYGYTF	TGTGCCTGGAGAGTAACGGGAACTTATGGCTACACCTTC
TRBV5-1	TRBJ2-3	-	-	CASSPGPTDTQYF	TGCGCCAGCAGCCCTGGGCCCACAGATACGCAGTATTTT
TRBV28	TRBJ1-5	-	-	CASSFLFLRGNQPQHF	TGTGCCAGCAGTTTCCTATTTCTCAGGGGCAATCAGCCCCAGCATTTT
TRBV7-9	TRBJ2-7	-	-	CASSRWEHRVREQYF	TGTGCCAGCAGCCGATGGGAGCACCGGGTTCGCGAGCAGTACTTC
TRBV7-3	TRBJ2-1	few	-	CASSLSQGPYNEQFF	TGTGCCAGCAGCTTATCGCAGGGTCCCTACAATGAGCAGTTCTTC
TRBV4-2	TRBJ2-7	many	TRBD1	CASSQGVGQGLVEQYF	TGTGCCAGCAGCCAGGGCGTGGGACAGGGTCTAGTCGAGCAGTACTTC
TRBV6-6	TRBJ1-4	-	-	CASSYGGKELFF	TGTGCCAGCAGTTACGGAGGGAAGGAACTGTTTTTT
TRBV20-1	TRBJ1-4	-	-	CSAPSWEKLFF	TGCAGTGCCCCGAGTTGGGAAAAACTGTTTTTT
TRBV9	TRBJ1-3	-	-	CASSVGGTGNTIYF	TGTGCCAGCAGCGTCGGGGGAACTGGAAACACCATATATTTT
TRBV6-2/TRBV6-3	TRBJ2-5	-	-	CASSYDPSEGGEETQYF	TGTGCCAGCAGTTACGACCCCAGTGAGGGGGGGGAAGAGACCCAGTACTTC
TRBV5-5	TRBJ1-5	-	-	CASSSTTGIRNQPQHF	TGTGCCAGCAGCTCCACAACAGGGATTCGCAATCAGCCCCAGCATTTT
TRBV13	TRBJ1-3	-	TRBD1	CASSIRTGGNTIYF	TGTGCCAGCAGCATACGGACAGGGGGAAACACCATATATTTT
TRBV4-2	TRBJ1-6	-	TRBD1	CASSQATGGRNSPLHF	TGTGCCAGCAGCCAAGCGACAGGGGGAAGGAATTCACCCCTCCACTTT
TRBV9	TRBJ1-6	-	-	CASSVDRGGYSPLHF	TGTGCCAGCAGCGTAGATAGGGGCGGTTATTCACCCCTCCACTTT
TRBV6-2/TRBV6-3	TRBJ2-3	-	TRBD2	CASSRGGFVTDTQYF	TGTGCCAGCAGCCGCGGGGGGTTTGTAACAGATACGCAGTATTTT
TRBV7-3	TRBJ2-2	few	TRBD2	CASSLTRENGELFF	TGTGCCAGCAGCTTAACGCGGGAGAACGGGGAGCTGTTTTTT
TRBV7-8	TRBJ1-2	-	-	CASSAGDDYTF	TGTGCCAGCTCCGCGGGGGACGACTACACCTTC
TRBV9	TRBJ2-1	-	-	CASSPVVSYNEQFF	TGTGCCAGCAGCCCCGTCGTGTCCTACAATGAGCAGTTCTTC
TRBV9	TRBJ2-1	-	-	CASSVGSSNEQFF	TGTGCCAGCAGCGTAGGTAGTAGTAATGAGCAGTTCTTC
TRBV2	TRBJ1-1	-	-	CASSEAGLMNTEAFF	TGTGCCAGCAGTGAAGCCGGACTGATGAACACTGAAGCTTTCTTT
TRBV5-4	TRBJ2-7	-	TRBD1	CASSSLAGTGNYEQYF	TGTGCCAGCAGCTCCTTAGCCGGGACAGGGAACTACGAGCAGTACTTC
TRBV9	TRBJ2-7	-	TRBD1	CASSAWDSSYEQYF	TGTGCCAGCAGCGCCTGGGACAGCTCCTACGAGCAGTACTTC
TRBV5-1	TRBJ1-6	-	-	CATRTDTNSPLHF	TGCGCCACCAGGACGGACACCAATTCACCCCTCCACTTT
TRBV2	TRBJ1-1	-	-	CASSRNRQAMNTEAFF	TGTGCCAGCAGCCGAAACAGACAGGCGATGAACACTGAAGCTTTCTTT
TRBV16	TRBJ1-2	once	-	CASSLPKSVARVYGYTF	TGTGCCAGCAGCCTTCCCAAGTCGGTCGCGCGCGTCTATGGCTACACCTTC
TRBV21-1	TRBJ1-6	-	-	CASSKGDRGWNSPLHF	TGTGCCAGCAGCAAAGGGGACAGGGGTTGGAATTCACCCCTCCACTTT
TRBV7-9	TRBJ2-1	-	TRBD2	CASSLAGGLGEQFF	TGTGCCAGCAGCTTGGCGGGGGGCCTTGGTGAGCAGTTCTTC
TRBV28	TRBJ1-2	-	-	CASSPPTGRSMATDTF	TGTGCCAGCAGCCCACCGACAGGCCGCTCTATGGCTACTGACACCTTC
TRBV5-4	TRBJ2-5	-	-	CASSLGGEETQYF	TGTGCCAGCAGCTTGGGGGGGGAAGAGACCCAGTACTTC
TRBV9	TRBJ1-6	-	-	CASSVGGRGPLHF	TGTGCCAGCAGCGTAGGCGGAAGGGGGCCCCTCCACTTT
TRBV5-6	TRBJ1-2	once	TRBD1	CASSPSLHRQGTFNYGYTF	TGTGCCAGCAGCCCATCACTCCACCGACAGGGGACTTTCAACTATGGCTACACCTTC
TRBV18	TRBJ1-3	-	TRBD1	CASSPDRGSGNTIYF	TGTGCCAGCTCCCCCGACAGGGGGAGTGGAAACACCATATATTTT
TRBV6-2/TRBV6-3	TRBJ2-7	-	TRBD1	CASSFRRTGRYEQYF	TGTGCCAGCAGTTTTCGGAGGACAGGGCGCTACGAGCAGTACTTC
TRBV28	TRBJ1-2	few	-	CASSFLYYGYTF	TGTGCCAGCAGTTTCTTATACTATGGCTACACCTTC
TRBV9	TRBJ2-1	once	TRBD2	CASSVVLRGGLNEQFF	TGTGCCAGCAGCGTAGTTCTGCGGGGGGGCCTCAATGAGCAGTTCTTC
TRBV6-5	TRBJ1-2	-	-	CASDRSYQVVYGYTF	TGTGCCAGTGACAGGTCCTACCAAGTGGTCTATGGCTACACCTTC
TRBV28	TRBJ1-5	-	-	CASSFAYQPQHF	TGTGCCAGCAGTTTCGCGTATCAGCCCCAGCATTTT
TRBV7-6	TRBJ2-2	few	-	CASSLQAGSNTGELFF	TGTGCCAGCAGCCTTCAGGCCGGATCGAACACCGGGGAGCTGTTTTTT
TRBV7-2	TRBJ1-2	-	-	CASSAGQTNYGYTF	TGTGCCAGCAGCGCCGGACAGACAAACTATGGCTACACCTTC
TRBV28	TRBJ1-6	-	TRBD1	CASSMTGFNSPLHF	TGTGCCAGCAGTATGACAGGGTTCAATTCACCCCTCCACTTT
TRBV7-6	TRBJ2-7	-	-	CASSLVPRGAFYEQYF	TGTGCCAGCAGCTTAGTCCCCCGGGGAGCCTTTTACGAGCAGTACTTC